This T cell receptor beta chain was obtained from a study of regulatory T cells in long-lasting Graves disease. Study at large: Graves' cases, newly diagnosed, had used antithyroid drugs under 3 months.

Findings of the study overall: Between persistent patients, a few thousand public clonotypes were shared, exceeding the 966 shared between new patients.

Combining iRepertoire HTBI primers with Arm-PCR of CDR3 regions, the authors built TCR beta libraries. TCRdb ran MiXCR on the multiplex PCR reads and lists one entry per CDR3 protein. The table records almost 450,000 distinct CDR3 sequences, less than 20% of them present only once. This clonotype appeared many times. Its antigen is not identified. Trimming cost V 2 bases and J 5 bases; bases outside gene matches: 8. The CDR3 has 15 residues. The germline CDR1 and CDR2 sequences are MNHEY and SVGAGI. Time point: newly diagnosed GD, antithyroid drugs for less than 3 months. The TCR library was prepared using RNA isolated from PBMCs. The data also belong to a second study, concerning T cells in Graves' hyperthyroidism and ophthalmopathy. That source notes: If no ophthalmopathy progression occurred within 18 months, Graves' hyperthyroidism was stable. HTBI primers were the set used in a first-round RT-PCR of the TCR CDR3.

The chain employs TRBV6-5 and TRBJ2-7, with 8 bases that match TRBD2. The receptor was derived from a woman in her 30s with Graves disease. The sample here was peripheral blood mononuclear cells (PBMCs), taken at new diagnosis, from a patient treated with antithyroid drugs. The CDR3 bases are TGTGCCAGCAGTTACCTCCAGCGGGAGCACGACGAGCAGTACTTC. Translating it yields CASSYLQREHDEQYF.